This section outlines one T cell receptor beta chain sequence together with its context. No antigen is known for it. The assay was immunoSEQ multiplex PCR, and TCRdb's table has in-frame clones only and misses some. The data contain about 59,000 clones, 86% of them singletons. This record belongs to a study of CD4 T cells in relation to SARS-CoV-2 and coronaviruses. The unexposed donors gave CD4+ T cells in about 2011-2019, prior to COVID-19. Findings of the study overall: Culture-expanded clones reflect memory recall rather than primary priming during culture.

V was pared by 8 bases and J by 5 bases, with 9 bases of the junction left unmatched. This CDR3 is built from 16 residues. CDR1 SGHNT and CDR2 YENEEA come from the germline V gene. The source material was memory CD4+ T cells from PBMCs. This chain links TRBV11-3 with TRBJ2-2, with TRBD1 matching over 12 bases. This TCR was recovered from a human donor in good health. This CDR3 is CASGGDRGRDTGELFF. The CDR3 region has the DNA TGTGCCAGCGGGGGGGACAGGGGGCGCGATACCGGGGAGCTGTTTTTT.